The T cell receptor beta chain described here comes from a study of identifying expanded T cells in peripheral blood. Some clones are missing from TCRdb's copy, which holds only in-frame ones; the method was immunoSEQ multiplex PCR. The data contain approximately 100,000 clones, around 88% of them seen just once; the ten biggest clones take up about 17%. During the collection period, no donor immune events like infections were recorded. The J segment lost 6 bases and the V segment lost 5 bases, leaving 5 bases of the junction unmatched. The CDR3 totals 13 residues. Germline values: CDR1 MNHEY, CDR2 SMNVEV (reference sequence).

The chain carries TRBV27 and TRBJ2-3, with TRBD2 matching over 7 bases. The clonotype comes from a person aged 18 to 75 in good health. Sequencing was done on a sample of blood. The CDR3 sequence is CASSLGGSDTQYF. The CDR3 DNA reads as TGTGCCAGCAGTCTGGGGGGGTCGGATACGCAGTATTTT.